These 3 T cell receptor beta chains were sequenced from one sample in a study of cytotoxic CD8 clonotypes in ibrutinib-treated CLL. Repertoires were generated with immunoSEQ multiplex PCR, while TCRdb's copy carries only in-frame clones and drops some. The repertoire includes around 160,000 clones, roughly 84% of them detected once, and roughly 3% sits in the top ten. The sample consisted of PBMCs, taken at disease progression, from a patient treated with ibrutinib. These TCRs come from a human donor with chronic lymphocytic leukemia.

This clone occurred a few times. The gene calls are TRBV25-1 and TRBJ2-7; D may be TRBD2 (5 bases). The germline CDR1 and CDR2 sequences are MGHDK and SYGVNS. The ends were cut back, 6 bases at V and 3 bases at J, with 27 bases in the middle. The CDR3 spans 18 residues. CDR3 DNA: TGTGCCAGCAGCCACACCCCGGAGGAGAATAATCCCAACTACGAGCAGTACTTC. Residues: CASSHTPEENNPNYEQYF.

The gene calls are TRBV7-9 and TRBJ2-5; the D gene is possibly TRBD1 (5 bases). The CDR3 is 14 amino acids. V gave up 5 bases and J gave up 2 bases, with 12 bases separating them. Germline V lookup: CDR1 SEHNR, CDR2 FQNEAQ (reference sequence). The CDR3 here is CASSRRQKQETQYF. In nucleotides, the CDR3 is TGTGCCAGCAGCCGTAGACAGAAACAAGAGACCCAGTACTTC.

CDR3 loop: CASSLYAMNTEAFF. Here the CDR3 DNA reads TGTGCCAGCAGTTTATACGCAATGAACACTGAAGCTTTCTTT. The rearrangement links TRBV27 to TRBJ1-1; D remains unclear. Trimming removed 1 base from V and 0 bases from J, with 6 bases in between. The CDR3 runs 14 residues. Germline-derived CDR1 and CDR2 are MNHEY and SMNVEV (reference sequence).